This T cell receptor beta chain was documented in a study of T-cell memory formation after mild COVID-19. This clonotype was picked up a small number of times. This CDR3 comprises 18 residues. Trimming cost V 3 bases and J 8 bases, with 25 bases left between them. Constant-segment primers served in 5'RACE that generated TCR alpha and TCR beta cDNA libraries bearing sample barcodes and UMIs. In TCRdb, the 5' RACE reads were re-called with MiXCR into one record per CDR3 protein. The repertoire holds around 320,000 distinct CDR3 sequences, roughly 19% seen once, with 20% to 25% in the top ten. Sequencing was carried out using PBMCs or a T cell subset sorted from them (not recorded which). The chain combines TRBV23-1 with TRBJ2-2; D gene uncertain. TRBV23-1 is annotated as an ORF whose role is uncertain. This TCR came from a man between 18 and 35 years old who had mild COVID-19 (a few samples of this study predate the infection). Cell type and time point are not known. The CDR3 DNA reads TGCGCCAGCAGTCACTTCGCCTCTCCGGGCAGCCCGATGGGGGAGCTGTTTTTT. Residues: CASSHFASPGSPMGELFF.